Each of the 19 T cell receptor beta chains below was sequenced from the same sample in a study of spatial heterogeneity in lung cancer (dated by TCRdb to the late 2010s). Libraries were constructed by 5' RACE. This sample was sequenced with a NextSeq 500. TCRdb reanalyzed the raw reads on its own, using fastp at Q25 for trimming and MiXCR for clone calling, and kept in-frame beta chains. Merged by CDR3 protein, the rows form single entries marked with the most common genes and DNA. The sample data list fewer than 5,500 distinct CDR3 sequences, and about 3.9% of these were observed just once. The ten largest account for around 12% of the sample. What this sample's time point label stands for: sample taken at primary tumor resection. The input for sequencing was normal lung tissue next to the tumor, taken at surgery. The receptor source for this set is a male donor with early-stage non-small cell lung cancer.

This clonotype was seen ten or more times. This rearrangement joins TRBV7-8 to TRBJ2-1; D might be TRBD2 (5 bases). V was pared by 1 base and J by 2 bases, with 9 bases between. This CDR3 comprises 15 residues. The V gene's germline CDR1 is SGHVS and CDR2 FQNEAQ. CDR3 bases: TGTGCCAGCAGCTTAGACGGGGTTCCCTACAATGAGCAGTTCTTC. Amino acids: CASSLDGVPYNEQFF.

In its sample, this clonotype ranks as large. The CDR3 DNA reads TGTGCCAGCAGTCCCGGGACGGAGCAAGAGACCCAGTACTTC. Translation gives CASSPGTEQETQYF. The rearrangement uses TRBV6-2 or TRBV6-3 and TRBJ2-5; either TRBD1 or TRBD2 may supply D (5 bases each). Germline V lookup: CDR1 MNHEY, CDR2 SVGEGT. The CDR3 consists of 14 residues. V lost 5 bases to trimming and J lost 2 bases, with 12 bases between them.

In this sample, this clonotype turned up many times. The rearrangement links TRBV2 to TRBJ1-6; no reliable D call. The CDR3 covers 11 residues. V was pared by 6 bases and J by 6 bases, with 3 bases between. Germline V gene sequence: CDR1 SNHLY, CDR2 FYNNEI. Here the CDR3 reads CASRGNSPLHF. DNA for the CDR3: TGTGCCAGCAGGGGTAATTCACCCCTCCACTTT.

This clonotype is categorized as medium-sized (0.01 to 0.1%). V is TRBV12-3 or TRBV12-4 and J is TRBJ1-6, with a weak D call TRBD1 (5 bases). Trimming pared 4 bases from V and 4 bases from J, leaving 8 bases between. There are 14 residues in the CDR3. CDR3 residues: CASSSGTYNSPLHF. The CDR3 DNA reads as TGTGCCAGCAGTTCCGGGACTTATAATTCACCCCTCCACTTT.

Relative to its sample, this clonotype is medium-sized. The chain couples TRBV5-1 to TRBJ2-3, with D tentatively TRBD1 or TRBD2 (5 bases each). The germline V gene has CDR1 SGHRS and CDR2 YFSETQ. This CDR3 is built from 14 residues. Trimming left V 4 bases short and J 2 bases short, with 11 bases between. The CDR3 is CASSLGTFTDTQYF. CDR3 sequence (DNA): TGCGCCAGCAGCCTAGGGACCTTCACAGATACGCAGTATTTT.

The table lists this clonotype with many counts. V and J are TRBV6-5 and TRBJ2-3; 7 bases agree with TRBD2. Germline values: CDR1 MNHEY, CDR2 SVGAGI. The trim removed 0 bases at V and 3 bases at J, leaving 0 bases unmatched. The CDR3 runs to 14 residues. CDR3 protein: CASSYSGGTDTQYF. The CDR3 region has the DNA TGTGCCAGCAGTTACTCGGGGGGGACAGATACGCAGTATTTT.

This clonotype was seen at least ten times. V usage is TRBV7-2 and J usage is TRBJ2-7; no clear D gene. CDR1 is SGHTA and CDR2 is FQGNSA in the germline V gene. V was trimmed by 5 bases and J by 2 bases, leaving 4 bases between them. The CDR3 is made up of 11 amino acids. The CDR3: CASSPAYEQYF. The CDR3 DNA is TGTGCCAGCAGCCCAGCCTACGAGCAGTACTTC.

This clonotype was found many times. The gene calls are TRBV30 and TRBJ1-6; 7 positions match TRBD1. Looked up from germline, CDR1 is GTSNPN and CDR2 is SVGIG (reference sequence). Trimming cost V 8 bases and J 6 bases; bases outside gene matches: 10. The CDR3 runs to 14 residues. This CDR3 is CARKEQGVNSPLHF. CDR3 DNA: TGTGCCCGGAAGGAGCAGGGGGTTAATTCACCCCTCCACTTT.

Ten or more counts support this clonotype. The V gene is TRBV7-8, the J gene TRBJ2-7; tentatively, D is TRBD2 (6 bases). Per germline, CDR1 SGHVS and CDR2 FQNEAQ. The CDR3 has 13 residues. Trimming took off 5 bases at V and 3 bases at J, with 11 bases between the two ends. CDR3 nucleotide sequence: TGTGCCAGCAGCCCGACTAGAAACTACGAGCAGTACTTC. Its translation: CASSPTRNYEQYF.

Notes on this clonotype: Just one base apart from a much larger clone, this may be a read error. The V call is TRBV27, the J call TRBJ2-2; D is ambiguous. Germline CDR1 MNHEY, CDR2 SMNVEV (reference sequence). V was cut by 7 bases and J by 0 bases, with 15 bases left in between. This CDR3 comprises 16 residues. CDR3 region: CASTFNLRANTGELFF. DNA of the CDR3: TGTGCCAGCACCTTTAACCTGAGAGCGAACACCGGGGAGCTGTTTTTT.

This clonotype was counted ten times or more. The rearrangement joins TRBV7-9 to TRBJ2-4; D unresolved. CDR1 and CDR2 from the germline V gene are SEHNR and FQNEAQ (reference sequence). Trimming removed 5 bases from V and 4 bases from J, with 18 bases in between. The CDR3 has 16 residues. The CDR3 spells CASSPGSYERKNIQYF. CDR3 sequence (DNA): TGTGCCAGCAGCCCCGGGTCTTATGAAAGGAAAAACATTCAGTACTTC.

By frequency in the sample, this clonotype is medium-sized. This could be a read error, since a much larger clone is one nucleotide away. The chain couples TRBV3-1 to TRBJ2-7, with TRBD1 matching 9 bases. Germline CDR1 is LGHDT and CDR2 is YNNKEL (reference sequence). The J segment lost 2 bases and the V segment lost 4 bases, leaving 6 bases of the junction unmatched. The CDR3 consists of 15 residues. The CDR3, as DNA: TGTGCCAGCAGCCCTCACAGGGGGCGCACCTACGAGCAGTACTTC. Translated, it gives CASSPHRGRTYEQYF.

CDR3 region: CASSKAGLYEQYF. The CDR3 bases are TGTGCCAGCAGCAAAGCGGGATTATACGAGCAGTACTTC. The chain combines TRBV14 with TRBJ2-7; 7 bases line up with TRBD2. This CDR3 is 13 amino acids long. With 5 bases clipped from V and 4 bases from J, the junction kept 5 bases outside the gene matches. Germline V gene data show CDR1 as SGHDN and CDR2 as FVKESK.

This clonotype has ten or more counts. The chain carries TRBV9 and TRBJ2-5, with 9 bases lining up with TRBD1. CDR3 length: 14 residues. CDR1 SGDLS and CDR2 YYNGEE come from the germline V gene. Trimming cost V 3 bases and J 4 bases; bases outside gene matches: 4. The CDR3 loop is CASSATGGVETQYF. The CDR3 DNA reads TGTGCCAGCAGCGCAACAGGGGGCGTAGAGACCCAGTACTTC.

Many counts were recorded for this clonotype. The rearrangement joins TRBV18 to TRBJ2-5; tentative D call: TRBD2 (5 bases). V lost 6 bases and J lost 1, with 12 bases in between. The CDR3 sequence is 14 residues long. Germline V gene lookup returns CDR1 KGHSH and CDR2 LQKENI. CDR3 residues: CASSSSWGQETQYF. The CDR3 region has the DNA TGTGCCAGCTCTTCTAGCTGGGGCCAAGAGACCCAGTACTTC.

This clonotype is judged medium-sized (0.01 to 0.1%). The V gene is TRBV12-3 or TRBV12-4, the J gene TRBJ2-5, with D possibly being TRBD2 (6 bases). The CDR3 covers 13 residues. The ends were cut back, 5 bases at V and 3 bases at J, with 10 bases in the middle. The CDR3 sequence is CASSQGLKETQYF. The CDR3 DNA reads as TGTGCCAGCAGTCAGGGACTTAAAGAGACCCAGTACTTC.

This clonotype was detected ten times or more. CDR3 loop: CASRPSADTGELFF. The DNA of the CDR3 is TGTGCCAGCAGGCCTTCGGCAGACACCGGGGAGCTGTTTTTT. The J gene is TRBJ2-2, the V gene TRBV12-3 or TRBV12-4; no clear D. V gave up 6 bases and J gave up 3 bases, with 11 bases separating them. The CDR3 totals 14 residues.

This clonotype is judged medium-sized. The rearrangement uses TRBV27 and TRBJ1-1; D not resolved. CDR1 and CDR2 from the germline V gene are MNHEY and SMNVEV (reference sequence). The CDR3 has 10 residues. V gave up 4 bases and J gave up 5 bases, with 2 bases separating them. The CDR3 DNA reads as TGTGCCAGCAGTTCAACTGAAGCTTTCTTT. Its protein is CASSSTEAFF.

This clonotype was recorded a few times. The chain combines TRBV6-6 with TRBJ1-3, with a possible D match to TRBD1 (6 bases). From germline, CDR1 is MNHNY and CDR2 SVGAGI (reference sequence). The V gene lost 0 bases and the J gene lost 2 bases, with 11 bases spanning the gap. The CDR3 totals 16 residues. In DNA, the CDR3 is TGTGCCAGCAGTTACTCAACAGGGAAGACTGGAAACACCATATATTTT. Its translation is CASSYSTGKTGNTIYF.